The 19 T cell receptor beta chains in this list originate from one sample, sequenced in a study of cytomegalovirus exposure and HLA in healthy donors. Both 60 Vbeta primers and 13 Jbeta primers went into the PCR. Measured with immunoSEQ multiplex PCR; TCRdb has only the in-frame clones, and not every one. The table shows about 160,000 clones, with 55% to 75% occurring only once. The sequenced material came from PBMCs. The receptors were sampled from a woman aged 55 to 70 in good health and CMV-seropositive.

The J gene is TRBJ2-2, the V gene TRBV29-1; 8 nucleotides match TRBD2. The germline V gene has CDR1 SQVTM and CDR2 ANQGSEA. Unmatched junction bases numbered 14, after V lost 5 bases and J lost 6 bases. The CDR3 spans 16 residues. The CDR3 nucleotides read TGCAGCGTTATTGGGACTAGGTCGGTTCATGCCGGGGAGCTGTTTTTT. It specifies CSVIGTRSVHAGELFF.

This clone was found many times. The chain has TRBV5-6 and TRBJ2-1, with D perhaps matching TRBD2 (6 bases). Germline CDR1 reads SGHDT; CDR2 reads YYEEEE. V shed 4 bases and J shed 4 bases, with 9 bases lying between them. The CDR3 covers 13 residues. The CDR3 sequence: CASSLGTYNEQFF. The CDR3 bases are TGTGCCAGCAGCCTCGGGACTTACAATGAGCAGTTCTTC. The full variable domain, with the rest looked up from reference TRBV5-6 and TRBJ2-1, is DAGVTQSPTHLIKTRGQQVTLRCSPKSGHDTVSWYQQALGQGPQFIFQYYEEEERQRGNFPDRFSGHQFPNYSSELNVNALLLGDSALYLCASSLGTYNEQFFGPGTRLTVL.

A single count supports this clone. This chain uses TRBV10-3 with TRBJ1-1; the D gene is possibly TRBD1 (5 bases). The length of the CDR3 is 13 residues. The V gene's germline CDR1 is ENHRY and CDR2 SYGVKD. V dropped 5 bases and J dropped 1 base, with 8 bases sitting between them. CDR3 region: CAISSDRNTEAFF. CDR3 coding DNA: TGTGCCATCAGTTCCGACAGGAACACTGAAGCTTTCTTT.

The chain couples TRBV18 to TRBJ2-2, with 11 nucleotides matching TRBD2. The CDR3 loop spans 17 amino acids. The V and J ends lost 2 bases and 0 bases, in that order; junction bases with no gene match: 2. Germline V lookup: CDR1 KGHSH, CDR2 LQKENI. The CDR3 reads CASSPTTSGTNTGELFF. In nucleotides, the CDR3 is TGTGCCAGCTCACCAACGACTAGCGGGACGAACACCGGGGAGCTGTTTTTT.

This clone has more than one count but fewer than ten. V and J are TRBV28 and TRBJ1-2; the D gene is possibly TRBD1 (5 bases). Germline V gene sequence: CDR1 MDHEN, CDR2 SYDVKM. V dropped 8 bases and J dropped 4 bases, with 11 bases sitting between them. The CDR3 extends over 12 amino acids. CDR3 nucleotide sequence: TGTGCCAGCGTCGGGGGACTCTATGGCTACACCTTC. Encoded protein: CASVGGLYGYTF.

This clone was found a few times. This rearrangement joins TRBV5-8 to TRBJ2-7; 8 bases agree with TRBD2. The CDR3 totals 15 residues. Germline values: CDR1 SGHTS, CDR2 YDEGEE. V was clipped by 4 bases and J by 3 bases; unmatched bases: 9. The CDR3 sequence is CASSLGLAQIYEQYF. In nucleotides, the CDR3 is TGTGCCAGCAGCCTTGGACTAGCTCAGATCTACGAGCAGTACTTC.

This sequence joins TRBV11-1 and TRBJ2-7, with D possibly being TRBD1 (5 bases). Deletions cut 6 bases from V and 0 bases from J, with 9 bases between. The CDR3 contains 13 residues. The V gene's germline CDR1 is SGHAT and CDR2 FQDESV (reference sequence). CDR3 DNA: TGTGCCAGCAGATCAGGGAACTCCTACGAGCAGTACTTC. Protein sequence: CASRSGNSYEQYF.

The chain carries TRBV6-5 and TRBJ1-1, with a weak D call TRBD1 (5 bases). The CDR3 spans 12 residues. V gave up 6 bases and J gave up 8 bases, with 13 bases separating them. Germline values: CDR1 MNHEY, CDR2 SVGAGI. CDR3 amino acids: CASRRGLSEAFF. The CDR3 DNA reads TGTGCCAGCAGGCGGGGACTGAGCGAAGCTTTCTTT.

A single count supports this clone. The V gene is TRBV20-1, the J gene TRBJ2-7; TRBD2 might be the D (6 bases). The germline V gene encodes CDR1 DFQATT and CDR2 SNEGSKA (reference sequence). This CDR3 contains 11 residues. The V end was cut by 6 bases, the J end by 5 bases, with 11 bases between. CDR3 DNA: TGCAGTGCATCGGGAGTTGACGAGCAGTACTTC. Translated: CSASGVDEQYF.

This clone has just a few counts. The CDR3 nucleotides read TGTGCCTGGAGTCCCGGGAGGAACTTGGCAGATACGCAGTATTTT. This encodes CAWSPGRNLADTQYF. The V and J genes are TRBV30 and TRBJ2-3; 7 nucleotides align to TRBD2. The CDR3 has 15 amino acids. Germline CDR1 and CDR2: GTSNPN and SVGIG (reference sequence). V trimming: 2 bases; J trimming: 4 bases; junction bases outside the gene matches: 9.

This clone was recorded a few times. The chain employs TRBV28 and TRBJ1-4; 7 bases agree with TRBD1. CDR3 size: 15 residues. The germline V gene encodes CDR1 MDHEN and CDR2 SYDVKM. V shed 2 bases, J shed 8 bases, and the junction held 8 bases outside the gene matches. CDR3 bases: TGTGCCAGCAGTTTAGGTGGAGGAGGGGGCGAAAAACTGTTTTTT. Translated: CASSLGGGGGEKLFF. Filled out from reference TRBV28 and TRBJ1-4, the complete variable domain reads DVKVTQSSRYLVKRTGEKVFLECVQDMDHENMFWYRQDPGLGLRLIYFSYDVKMKEKGDIPEGYSVSREKKERFSLILESASTNQTSMYLCASSLGGGGGEKLFFGSGTQLSVL.

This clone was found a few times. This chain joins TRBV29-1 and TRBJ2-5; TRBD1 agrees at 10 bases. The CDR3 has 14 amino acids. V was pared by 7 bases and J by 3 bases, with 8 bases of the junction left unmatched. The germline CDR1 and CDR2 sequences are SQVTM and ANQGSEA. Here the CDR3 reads CSAGRGTGEETQYF. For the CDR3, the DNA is TGCAGCGCCGGCCGGGGGACAGGGGAAGAGACCCAGTACTTC.

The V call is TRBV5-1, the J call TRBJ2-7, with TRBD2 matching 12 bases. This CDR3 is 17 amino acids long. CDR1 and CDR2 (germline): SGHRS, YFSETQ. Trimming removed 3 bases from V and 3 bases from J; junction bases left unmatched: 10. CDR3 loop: CASSSRTSGRYNYEQYF. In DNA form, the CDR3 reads TGCGCCAGCAGCTCCCGTACTAGCGGGAGGTATAACTACGAGCAGTACTTC.

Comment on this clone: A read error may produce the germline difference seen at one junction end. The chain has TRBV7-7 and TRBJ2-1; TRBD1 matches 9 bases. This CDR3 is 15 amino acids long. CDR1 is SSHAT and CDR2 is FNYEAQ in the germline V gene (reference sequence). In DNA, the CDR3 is TGTGCTAGCAGCCAGGGGGACAGGGTAGGCAATGAGCAGTTCTTC. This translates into CASSQGDRVGNEQFF.

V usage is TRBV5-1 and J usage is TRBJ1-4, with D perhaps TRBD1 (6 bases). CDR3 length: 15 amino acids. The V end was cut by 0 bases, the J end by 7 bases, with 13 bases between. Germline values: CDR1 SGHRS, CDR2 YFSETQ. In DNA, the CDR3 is TGCGCCAGCAGCTTGGGTACAGGGCCTGGTGAAAAACTGTTTTTT. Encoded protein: CASSLGTGPGEKLFF.

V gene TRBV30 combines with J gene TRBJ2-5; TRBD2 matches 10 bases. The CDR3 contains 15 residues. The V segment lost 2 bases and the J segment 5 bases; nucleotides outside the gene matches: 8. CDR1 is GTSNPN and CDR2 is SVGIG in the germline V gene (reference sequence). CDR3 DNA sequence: TGTGCCTGGAGTACGGCTAGCGGGAGAAGGGAGACCCAGTACTTC. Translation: CAWSTASGRRETQYF. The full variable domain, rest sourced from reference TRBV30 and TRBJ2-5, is SQTIHQWPATLVQPVGSPLSLECTVEGTSNPNLYWYRQAAGRGLQLLFYSVGIGQISSEVPQNLSASRPQDRQFILSSKKLLLSDSGFYLCAWSTASGRRETQYFGPGTRLLVL.

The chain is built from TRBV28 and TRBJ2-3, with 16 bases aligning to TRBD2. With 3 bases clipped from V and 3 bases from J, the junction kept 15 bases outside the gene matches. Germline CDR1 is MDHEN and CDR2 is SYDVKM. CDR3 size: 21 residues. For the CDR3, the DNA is TGTGCCAGCAGTTTTCGGGGACTAGCGGGAGGGCCAGAGTTTCAAACAGATACGCAGTATTTT. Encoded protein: CASSFRGLAGGPEFQTDTQYF.

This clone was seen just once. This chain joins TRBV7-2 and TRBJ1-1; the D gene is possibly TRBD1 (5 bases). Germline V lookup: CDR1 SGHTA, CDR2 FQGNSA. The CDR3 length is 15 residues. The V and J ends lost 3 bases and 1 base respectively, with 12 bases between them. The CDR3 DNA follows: TGTGCCAGCAGCTTGGGCCCCGGGGGGAACACTGAAGCTTTCTTT. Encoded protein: CASSLGPGGNTEAFF.

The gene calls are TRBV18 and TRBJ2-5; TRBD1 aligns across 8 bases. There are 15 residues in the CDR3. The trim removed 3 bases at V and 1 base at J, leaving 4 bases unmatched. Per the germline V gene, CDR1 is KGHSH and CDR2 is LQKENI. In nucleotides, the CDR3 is TGTGCCAGCTCACCGGAACAGGGGGTCCAAGAGACCCAGTACTTC. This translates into CASSPEQGVQETQYF.